This entry lists 8 T cell receptor beta chains sequenced from one sample in a study of PD-L1 blockade in urothelial cancer. Using immunoSEQ multiplex PCR, the repertoire was profiled, and TCRdb retains in-frame clones only, with some absent. The table records some 22,000 clones, about 90% of them present only once. The sample was PBMCs, taken around atezolizumab (anti-PD-L1) treatment. All receptors derive from a woman in her sixties with urothelial cancer.

The chain recombines TRBV2 with TRBJ2-1; 7 bases map to TRBD1. The CDR3 runs 15 residues. Looked up from germline, CDR1 is SNHLY and CDR2 is FYNNEI. V lost 6 bases, J lost 1 base, and 6 bases stayed unmatched. The CDR3 DNA reads TGTGCCAGCAGCAGAACGGGACAGTCCTACAATGAGCAGTTCTTC. Translating gives CASSRTGQSYNEQFF.

J is TRBJ1-2 and V is TRBV6-1; perhaps TRBD1 as D (6 bases). The germline CDR1 and CDR2 sequences are MNHNS and SASEGT. This CDR3 comprises 17 residues. V was shortened by 1 base and J by 8 bases, with 23 bases between the two germline ends. CDR3 residues: CASSEDGVRGARRGYTF. The CDR3 DNA reads as TGTGCCAGCAGTGAAGATGGAGTCAGGGGCGCCAGGAGAGGCTACACCTTC.

The rearrangement links TRBV5-6 to TRBJ1-2; D might be TRBD1 (6 bases). The CDR3 runs 15 residues. Deletions cut 0 bases from V and 6 bases from J, with 15 bases between. Germline lookup yields CDR1 SGHDT and CDR2 YYEEEE. The CDR3 loop reads CASSLAQGLSNGYTF. The CDR3 bases are TGTGCCAGCAGCTTGGCGCAGGGGTTATCAAATGGCTACACCTTC.

V gene TRBV18 combines with J gene TRBJ2-1; D possibly corresponds to TRBD2 (5 bases). This CDR3 has 15 amino acids. The germline V gene encodes CDR1 KGHSH and CDR2 LQKENI. V lost 2 bases to trimming and J lost 5 bases, with 13 bases between them. The CDR3 DNA follows: TGTGCCAGCTCACCAACCCGGGCCGGGGACAATGAGCAGTTCTTC. Amino acid sequence: CASSPTRAGDNEQFF.

On this clone itself: A far larger clone lies a single base away; this is likely a read error. This rearrangement joins TRBV6-6 to TRBJ2-5, with 10 bases that match TRBD1. J was trimmed by 3 bases and V by 6 bases; bases with no gene match: 1. This CDR3 comprises 13 residues. Looked up from germline, CDR1 is MNHNY and CDR2 is SVGAGI (reference sequence). This CDR3 is CASRGTGEETQYF. The CDR3 DNA sequence: TGTGCCAGCAGAGGGACAGGGGAAGAGACCCAGTACTTC.

This chain connects TRBV7-2 to TRBJ2-1; a weak D match, TRBD2 (6 bases). This CDR3 is 14 amino acids long. The germline V and J ends were trimmed by 6 bases and 10 bases, with 19 bases remaining between them. CDR1 and CDR2 from the germline V gene are SGHTA and FQGNSA. As DNA, the CDR3 is TGTGCCAGCAGTCTAACCCCTAGCGTTAAAGAGCAGTTCTTC. Its translation is CASSLTPSVKEQFF.

The chain carries TRBV5-1 and TRBJ2-1; TRBD2 matches 9 bases. Germline V gene sequence: CDR1 SGHRS, CDR2 YFSETQ. The trim removed 1 base at V and 8 bases at J, leaving 10 bases unmatched. This CDR3 has 16 residues. CDR3 bases: TGCGCCAGCAGCTTGTATTCTAGCGGGATTGTAGATGAGCAGTTCTTC. It specifies CASSLYSSGIVDEQFF.

The chain couples TRBV6-1 to TRBJ2-5, with D perhaps TRBD1 (5 bases). V was trimmed by 11 bases and J by 0 bases, leaving 19 bases between them. The V gene's germline CDR1 is MNHNS and CDR2 SASEGT. The length of the CDR3 is 15 residues. CDR3 region: CAGRQSPWYQETQYF. Here the CDR3 DNA reads TGTGCCGGACGACAGAGCCCTTGGTACCAAGAGACCCAGTACTTC.